This T cell receptor (beta chain) emerged from a study of T cell responses to AZD1222 COVID-19 vaccine. At the level of the study: Pooled in the analysis were second doses at about 4 or about 12 weeks. General study results and limits: The peak T cell response came first, and repertoires were sampled only after it. Breadth and depth of Spike-specific TCRs rose after two AZD1222 doses.

Produced via immunoSEQ multiplex PCR; TCRdb's table is partial and in-frame only. The sample includes roughly 180,000 clones, around 88% of them seen just once. With respect to this clone: Its antigen is unknown.

The CDR3 spans 15 residues. Germline V gene sequence: CDR1 SGHAT, CDR2 FQNNGV. The V gene lost 5 bases and the J gene lost 7 bases, with 20 bases spanning the gap. The chain employs TRBV11-2 and TRBJ2-5; a weak D match, TRBD1 (6 bases). Here the sequenced sample was peripheral blood, taken on day 0 of AZD1222 vaccination. The clonotype was recovered from an adult in good health. CDR3 residues: CASSLRQGRPGTQYF. For the CDR3, the DNA is TGTGCCAGCAGCCTCCGCCAGGGGCGTCCGGGGACCCAGTACTTC.